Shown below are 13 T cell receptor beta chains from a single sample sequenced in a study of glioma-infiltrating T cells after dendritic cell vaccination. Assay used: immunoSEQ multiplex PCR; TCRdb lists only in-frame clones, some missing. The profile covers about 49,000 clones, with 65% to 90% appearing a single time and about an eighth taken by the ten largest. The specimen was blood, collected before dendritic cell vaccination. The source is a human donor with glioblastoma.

In DNA, the CDR3 is TGTGCCAGCAGCCCCCGGGTTAGCGGCATCTCCTACGAGCAGTACTTC. Amino acid sequence: CASSPRVSGISYEQYF. The chain combines TRBV7-2 with TRBJ2-7, with D perhaps matching TRBD2 (6 bases). The CDR3 contains 16 residues. Germline CDR1 and CDR2: SGHTA and FQGNSA. Trimming shortened V by 5 bases and J by 0 bases, and 17 bases separated the two germline ends.

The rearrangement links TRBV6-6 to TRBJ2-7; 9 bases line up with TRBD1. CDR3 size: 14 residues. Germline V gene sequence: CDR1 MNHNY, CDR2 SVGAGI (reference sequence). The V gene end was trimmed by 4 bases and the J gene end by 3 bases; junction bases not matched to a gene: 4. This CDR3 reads CASSFSGQGYEQYF. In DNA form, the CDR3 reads TGTGCCAGCAGTTTTTCGGGACAGGGCTACGAGCAGTACTTC.

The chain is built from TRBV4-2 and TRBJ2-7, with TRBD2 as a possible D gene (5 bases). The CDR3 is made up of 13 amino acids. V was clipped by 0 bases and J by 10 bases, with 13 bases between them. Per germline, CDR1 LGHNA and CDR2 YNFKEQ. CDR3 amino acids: CASSQDGSGVQYF. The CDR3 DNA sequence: TGTGCCAGCAGCCAAGACGGAAGCGGAGTACAGTACTTC.

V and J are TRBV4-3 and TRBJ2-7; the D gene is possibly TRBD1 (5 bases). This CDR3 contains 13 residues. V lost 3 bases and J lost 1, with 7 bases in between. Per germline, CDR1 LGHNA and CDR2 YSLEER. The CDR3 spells CASSHRTSYEQYF. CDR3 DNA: TGCGCCAGCAGCCACCGGACATCCTACGAGCAGTACTTC.

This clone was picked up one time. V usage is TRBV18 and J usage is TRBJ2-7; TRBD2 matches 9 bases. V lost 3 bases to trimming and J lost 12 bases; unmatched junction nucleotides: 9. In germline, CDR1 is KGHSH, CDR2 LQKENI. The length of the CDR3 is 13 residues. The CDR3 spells CASSPEGGGARYF. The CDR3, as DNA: TGTGCCAGCTCACCGGAAGGCGGGGGGGCTAGGTACTTC.

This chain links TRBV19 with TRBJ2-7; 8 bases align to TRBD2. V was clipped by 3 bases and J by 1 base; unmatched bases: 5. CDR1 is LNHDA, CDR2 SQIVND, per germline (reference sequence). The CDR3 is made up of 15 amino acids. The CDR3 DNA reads TGTGCCAGTAGTATCGTCATAGCGGGATCCTACGAGCAGTACTTC. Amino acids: CASSIVIAGSYEQYF. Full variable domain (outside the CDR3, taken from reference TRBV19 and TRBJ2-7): DGGITQSPKYLFRKEGQNVTLSCEQNLNHDAMYWYRQDPGQGLRLIYYSQIVNDFQKGDIAEGYSVSREKKESFPLTVTSAQKNPTAFYLCASSIVIAGSYEQYFGPGTRLTVT.

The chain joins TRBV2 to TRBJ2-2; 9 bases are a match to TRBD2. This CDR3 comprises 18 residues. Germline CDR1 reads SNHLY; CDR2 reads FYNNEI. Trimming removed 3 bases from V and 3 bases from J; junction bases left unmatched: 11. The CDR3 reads CASSDIWASGTDTGELFF. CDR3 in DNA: TGTGCCAGCAGTGATATATGGGCTAGCGGGACGGACACCGGGGAGCTGTTTTTT.

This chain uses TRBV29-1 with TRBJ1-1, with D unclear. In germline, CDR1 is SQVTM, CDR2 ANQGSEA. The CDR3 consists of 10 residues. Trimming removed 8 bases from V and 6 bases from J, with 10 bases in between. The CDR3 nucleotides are TGCAGCACCCACCAGGCTGAAGCTTTCTTT. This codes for CSTHQAEAFF.

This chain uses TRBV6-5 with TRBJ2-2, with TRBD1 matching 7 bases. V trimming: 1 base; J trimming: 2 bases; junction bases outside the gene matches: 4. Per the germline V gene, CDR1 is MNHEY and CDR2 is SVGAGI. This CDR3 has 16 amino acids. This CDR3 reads CASSYWGTVNTGELFF. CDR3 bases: TGTGCCAGCAGTTACTGGGGGACAGTAAACACCGGGGAGCTGTTTTTT.

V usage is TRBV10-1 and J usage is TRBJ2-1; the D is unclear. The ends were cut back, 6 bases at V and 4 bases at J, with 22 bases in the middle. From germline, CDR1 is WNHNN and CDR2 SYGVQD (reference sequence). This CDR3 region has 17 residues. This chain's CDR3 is CASSADTNKAAYNEQFF. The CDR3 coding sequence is TGCGCCAGCAGCGCGGATACTAACAAGGCCGCTTACAATGAGCAGTTCTTC.

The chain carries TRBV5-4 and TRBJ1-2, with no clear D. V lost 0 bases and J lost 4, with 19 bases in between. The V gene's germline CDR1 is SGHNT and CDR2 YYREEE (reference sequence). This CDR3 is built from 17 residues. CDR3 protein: CASSLEAQRRTSYGYTF. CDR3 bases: TGTGCCAGCAGCTTGGAGGCCCAACGGCGGACTAGCTATGGCTACACCTTC.

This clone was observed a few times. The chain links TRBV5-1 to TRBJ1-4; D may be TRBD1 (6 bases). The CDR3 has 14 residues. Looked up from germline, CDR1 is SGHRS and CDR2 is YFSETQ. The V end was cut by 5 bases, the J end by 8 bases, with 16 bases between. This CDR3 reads CASRIGGEREKLFF. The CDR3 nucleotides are TGCGCCAGCAGGATTGGGGGCGAACGGGAAAAACTGTTTTTT.

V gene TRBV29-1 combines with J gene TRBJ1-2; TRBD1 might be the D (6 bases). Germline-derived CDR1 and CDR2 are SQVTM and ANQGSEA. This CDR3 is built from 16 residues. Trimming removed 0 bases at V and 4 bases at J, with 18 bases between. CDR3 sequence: CSVEDSPAGAGYGYTF. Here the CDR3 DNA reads TGCAGCGTTGAAGACTCCCCGGCGGGGGCTGGCTATGGCTACACCTTC.